The clone carrying this T cell receptor (beta chain) was found many times. Its antigen is still unknown. The data derive from a study of regulatory T cells in long-lasting Graves disease. Building the TCR beta libraries relied on iRepertoire HTBI primers, and CDR3 regions underwent Arm-PCR. Via MiXCR, TCRdb re-called the multiplex PCR reads, giving one row per CDR3 protein. This sample yields 400,000 to 500,000 distinct CDR3 sequences, of which approximately 16% are seen a single time; approximately 7.6% belongs to the top ten. The junction had 3 bases not matched to a gene; V was cut back by 0 bases and J by 5 bases. This CDR3 is 15 amino acids long. Germline CDR1 reads MNHEY; CDR2 reads SVGEGT. Time point denoted: newly diagnosed GD, antithyroid drugs for less than 3 months. Isolated PBMC RNA provided the starting material for the TCR library. The study, taken as a whole, reports: Persistent disease showed a preference for TRBV28, TRBJ1-2 and TRBJ2-5.

The same data also went into a second study, on T cells in Graves' hyperthyroidism and ophthalmopathy. That source notes: Most expanded thyroid clonotypes above 0.001 recurred in blood.

Sequences were derived from peripheral blood mononuclear cells (PBMCs), sampled at new diagnosis, from a patient treated with antithyroid drugs. The TCR comes from a woman aged 40 to 50 with Graves disease. J is TRBJ2-5 and V is TRBV6-2 or TRBV6-3, with 10 bases lining up with TRBD2. CDR3 sequence reads: CASSYSSGRWETQYF. The CDR3, as DNA: TGTGCCAGCAGTTACTCTAGCGGGAGGTGGGAGACCCAGTACTTC.